This T cell receptor (beta chain) appears in the sequencing data of a study of control samples from healthy donors and cancer patients. Repertoires were generated with immunoSEQ multiplex PCR, while TCRdb's copy carries only in-frame clones and drops some. There are 100,000 or so clones in the sample; approximately 91% occur only once, and around 1% lies in the top ten. Germline assignment: CDR1 SEHNR and CDR2 FQNEAQ (reference sequence). V lost 5 bases and J lost 5, with 15 bases in between. This CDR3 is 15 amino acids long. This clone appeared many times. The sequencing input was blood. This rearrangement joins TRBV7-9 to TRBJ2-2; TRBD1 might be the D (5 bases). The TCR comes from a woman in her thirties in good health. CDR3 loop: CASSPSAGRTGELFF. DNA of the CDR3: TGTGCCAGCAGCCCTTCGGCAGGGCGTACCGGGGAGCTGTTTTTT.